What follows describes a single TCR beta chain. Its cognate antigen has yet to be identified. No base quality values were provided; no much bigger clone lies one nucleotide off. The time point tag for this specimen amounts to: baseline before first vaccination. Vaccinee samples were obtained from the UK trials COV001 and COV002, which included a single-blind randomized controlled phase 2/3 trial of AZD1222 (ChAdOx1 nCoV-19) in healthy adults. For TCRbeta chain sequencing, PBMC samples from trial participants were taken at day 0 and at day 28 after the second dose. The data originate from a study of T cell responses to AZD1222 COVID-19 vaccine (dated by TCRdb to the early 2020s). About the investigation overall: Because spike-specific TCR depth and breadth did not differ between the two schedules, AZD1222 recipients who got a second dose at roughly 4 weeks were pooled with those who got a second dose at roughly 12 weeks. A total of 230 to 250 trial participants underwent TCR sequencing, of whom some 210 received two doses of AZD1222 and 26 received two doses of the MenACWY control vaccine. Enrollment into the trials was organized by age into subgroups of 18-55, 56-69 and 70-plus years, and those subgroups contained roughly 150, 30 and 60 TCR-sequenced participants, respectively. Study-wide findings and limitations: In the small 56-69-year group, the increase in depth fell short of significance, most likely because of low power. Spike-specific TCR breadth and depth rose significantly after two AZD1222 doses compared with day 0 and with MenACWY recipients. Nearly half of unique spike-specific TCRs reportedly recognized epitopes outside regions mutated in the B.1.351 and B.1.1.7 variants. Conclusions about previously exposed vaccinees are limited because only five to seven AZD1222 recipients were SARS-CoV-2 seropositive at baseline. Participants were mostly white British and included more females than males, and it was suggested by the authors that clonal diversity may have been underestimated. Because no samples from the day 14 peak response were available, repertoires could be characterized only after the peak T cell response. The vaccine-associated CD4 TCRs covered the entire spike protein, and the dominant responses fell in regions 160-218 and 743-854.

V is pruned by 5 bases and J by 8 bases, leaving 7 bases of the junction without a gene match. From a lookup of the germline V gene (reference sequence), CDR1 and CDR2 are SGHNT and YYREEE. The CDR3 contains 14 residues, cysteine and phenylalanine counted. This entry keeps only the CDR3 DNA: 42 bases, framed from base 1. The CDR3 regions of human TCRbeta chains were analyzed by immunosequencing. Per the authors' processing: TCRs in the repertoires were compared against a reference library of SARS-CoV-2-specific TCRs that had been generated with the MIRA antigen-specificity platform. Breadth meant the fraction of unique TCRs that were SARS-CoV-2-associated, whereas depth meant the fraction of total T cells that were SARS-CoV-2-associated. Using the MIRA data, every spike-specific TCR was mapped to the spike region that the TCR reacted to and assigned to either a CD4 or a CD8 class. Log10-transformed breadth and depth values were compared by one-way ANOVA with Sidak's multiple comparisons tests. TCRdb's version of the immuneACCESS table is confined to in-frame rearrangements and falls short of the full clone set. An unresolved V gene accounts for under half of the shortfall where checked; the remainder is of unknown origin. V and J calls and clone size are those listed in that table; D and trimming were worked out from the DNA. The sample includes roughly 100,000 clones, with 93% observed a single time. Around 4.7% of the sample is held by the ten biggest clonotypes.

The clonotype was recovered from an adult in good health. The sequencing used peripheral blood, collected on day 0 of AZD1222 vaccination. The chain was built from TRBV5-4 and TRBJ2-1, with 10 central nucleotides matching TRBD1. This receptor has the CDR3 CASSYPGQGYEQFF. The DNA sequence is given as TGTGCCAGCAGTTATCCGGGACAGGGGTATGAGCAGTTCTTC.